A single sample gave rise to the 7 T cell receptor beta chains below, sequenced in a study of graft-versus-host responses after intestinal transplantation. The antigens for these receptors are not known. Sequencing was performed with immunoSEQ multiplex PCR; in TCRdb, only in-frame clones are kept and a portion is missing. The sample includes about 97,000 clones, 91% seen only once; the top ten take about 0.18%. Sample: unstimulated CD4+ T cells sorted from spleen or lymph node cells, taken before transplant. All receptors come from a human donor who was the organ donor for an intestinal transplant.

The chain combines TRBV4-3 with TRBJ2-2, with 7 bases identical to TRBD1. CDR1 and CDR2 from the germline V gene are LGHNA and YSLEER. The length of the CDR3 is 15 residues. V lost 4 bases and J lost 4; bases outside the gene matches: 6. This chain's CDR3 is CASSLQTGTTGELFF. The DNA for the CDR3 is TGCGCCAGCAGCCTTCAGACAGGGACCACCGGGGAGCTGTTTTTT.

The chain is built from TRBV4-2 and TRBJ2-7; 11 bases align to TRBD2. The CDR3 is 18 residues long. V gave up 0 bases and J gave up 2 bases; unmatched junction bases: 9. In germline, CDR1 is LGHNA, CDR2 YNFKEQ. The CDR3 bases are TGTGCCAGCAGCCAAGATGGGCTAGCGGGGGGCCTACCCTACGAGCAGTACTTC. The encoded protein is CASSQDGLAGGLPYEQYF.

This sequence joins TRBV4-1 and TRBJ2-4, with TRBD2 identical over 7 bases. The trim removed 1 base at V and 6 bases at J, leaving 0 bases unmatched. This CDR3 is built from 13 residues. Germline V lookup: CDR1 MGHRA, CDR2 YSYEKL. Here the CDR3 reads CASSQVAGNIQYF. The CDR3 coding sequence is TGCGCCAGCAGCCAAGTAGCGGGAAACATTCAGTACTTC.

This sequence joins TRBV27 and TRBJ1-4; perhaps TRBD1 as D (5 bases). V was cut by 3 bases and J by 8 bases, with 13 bases left in between. CDR3 length: 14 residues. Germline V gives CDR1 MNHEY, CDR2 SMNVEV (reference sequence). CDR3 in amino acids: CASSLGRVGEKLFF. The CDR3 nucleotides are TGTGCCAGCAGTTTGGGCAGGGTTGGCGAAAAACTGTTTTTT.

V usage is TRBV27 and J usage is TRBJ2-3, with a weak D call TRBD1 (6 bases). The germline CDR1 and CDR2 sequences are MNHEY and SMNVEV (reference sequence). Trimming left V 6 bases short and J 6 bases short, with 16 bases between. The CDR3 is 14 residues long. The CDR3 is CASSLGQQGDTQYF. The DNA for the CDR3 is TGTGCCAGCAGCCTCGGACAGCAGGGCGATACGCAGTATTTT.

This clone was picked up one time. V gene TRBV4-3 combines with J gene TRBJ2-2; D is perhaps TRBD2 (7 bases). The V end lost 8 bases, the J end lost 2 bases, and 21 bases lay between the germline ends. The germline V gene has CDR1 LGHNA and CDR2 YSLEER. The CDR3 loop spans 17 amino acids. Written as DNA, the CDR3 is TGCGCCAGCGGGGCGGGTGCGGGGGCGCTTAACACCGGGGAGCTGTTTTTT. This codes for CASGAGAGALNTGELFF.

The J gene is TRBJ2-5, the V gene TRBV7-2, with 9 bases identical to TRBD1. There are 14 residues in the CDR3. Germline-derived CDR1 and CDR2 are SGHTA and FQGNSA. With 3 bases clipped from V and 9 bases from J, the junction kept 8 bases outside the gene matches. The CDR3 DNA reads TGTGCCAGCAGCTTGGGCGGGACAGGGTTGGCCCAGTACTTC. The encoded protein is CASSLGGTGLAQYF. Looking up the rest from reference TRBV7-2 and TRBJ2-5 gives the full variable domain: GAGVSQSPSNKVTEKGKDVELRCDPISGHTALYWYRQSLGQGLEFLIYFQGNSAPDKSGLPSDRFSAERTGGSVSTLTIQRTQQEDSAVYLCASSLGGTGLAQYFGPGTRLLVL.